These 31 T cell receptor beta chains came from one sample sequenced in a study of OX40 agonist ivuxolimab in advanced cancers. Assay: immunoSEQ multiplex PCR; the TCRdb copy retains only in-frame clones and omits some. The table records 25,000 to 35,000 clones, 86% of them present only once. Here the sequenced sample was CD4+ or CD8+ T cells sorted from blood, taken in a trial of the OX40 agonist ivuxolimab. Receptor source: an adult with an advanced solid tumor such as melanoma, head and neck, liver or kidney cancer.

The chain is built from TRBV30 and TRBJ2-3; TRBD1 agrees at 9 bases. The CDR3 contains 12 residues. From germline, CDR1 is GTSNPN and CDR2 SVGIG (reference sequence). With 8 bases clipped from V and 3 bases from J, the junction kept 3 bases outside the gene matches. The CDR3 here is CAGDRVTDTQYF. CDR3 nucleotide sequence: TGTGCCGGGGACAGGGTTACAGATACGCAGTATTTT.

The chain uses TRBV4-1 and TRBJ1-4, with a tentative D call TRBD1 (5 bases). V lost 3 bases and J 4 bases, leaving 9 bases between the germline ends. The CDR3 is made up of 14 amino acids. Germline V gives CDR1 MGHRA, CDR2 YSYEKL. The CDR3 loop reads CASSQGPGNEKLFF. For the CDR3, the DNA is TGCGCCAGCAGCCAGGGACCCGGTAATGAAAAACTGTTTTTT.

The chain couples TRBV10-1 to TRBJ1-5; D gene uncertain. This CDR3 contains 13 residues. The V end was cut by 1 base, the J end by 6 bases, with 7 bases between. In germline, CDR1 is WNHNN, CDR2 SYGVQD (reference sequence). The CDR3 loop reads CASSEFYSQPQHF. CDR3 coding DNA: TGCGCCAGCAGTGAGTTTTATAGTCAGCCCCAGCATTTT.

The chain links TRBV11-2 to TRBJ1-5; 7 positions match TRBD1. Germline CDR1 SGHAT, CDR2 FQNNGV. The CDR3 has 15 amino acids. Trimming at V came to 1 base and at J to 6 bases, leaving 6 bases not matched to a gene. The DNA for the CDR3 is TGTGCCAGCAGCTTAGGACAGGGAGGGAGTCAGCCCCAGCATTTT. Its protein is CASSLGQGGSQPQHF.

The chain couples TRBV7-9 to TRBJ1-4; D might be TRBD1 (5 bases). Germline CDR1 reads SEHNR; CDR2 reads FQNEAQ (reference sequence). The CDR3 runs 15 residues. V lost 5 bases and J 5 bases, leaving 15 bases between the germline ends. CDR3 nucleotide sequence: TGTGCCAGCAGCCCGCCGACAGTCTCAAATGAAAAACTGTTTTTT. It yields the protein CASSPPTVSNEKLFF.

The chain has TRBV5-1 and TRBJ2-7; D not resolved. Trimming stripped 0 bases from V and 0 bases from J, with 10 bases between. CDR3 size: 15 residues. Looked up from germline, CDR1 is SGHRS and CDR2 is YFSETQ. The CDR3 here is CASSLAGYISYEQYF. The CDR3 DNA is TGCGCCAGCAGCTTGGCCGGTTATATCTCCTACGAGCAGTACTTC.

This chain joins TRBV19 and TRBJ2-1; D is perhaps TRBD1 or TRBD2 (6 bases each). This CDR3 contains 17 residues. CDR1 and CDR2 from the germline V gene are LNHDA and SQIVND (reference sequence). V dropped 7 bases and J dropped 9 bases, with 28 bases sitting between them. The CDR3 spells CASTLRRRGALQGEQFF. In DNA, the CDR3 is TGTGCCAGTACCCTAAGGAGGAGGGGAGCCCTACAGGGTGAGCAGTTCTTC. Based on the CDR3 plus reference TRBV19 and TRBJ2-1, the full variable domain is DGGITQSPKYLFRKEGQNVTLSCEQNLNHDAMYWYRQDPGQGLRLIYYSQIVNDFQKGDIAEGYSVSREKKESFPLTVTSAQKNPTAFYLCASTLRRRGALQGEQFFGPGTRLTVL.

V gene TRBV7-9 combines with J gene TRBJ2-1; D is ambiguous. This CDR3 is 12 amino acids long. Germline V gene sequence: CDR1 SEHNR, CDR2 FQNEAQ (reference sequence). V was trimmed by 5 bases and J by 6 bases, leaving 8 bases between them. CDR3 bases: TGTGCCAGCAGCCCACGAGCCAATGAGCAGTTCTTC. This encodes CASSPRANEQFF.

The chain couples TRBV19 to TRBJ2-1, with D tentatively TRBD2 (6 bases). V was pared by 10 bases and J by 4 bases, with 17 bases between. This CDR3 region has 14 residues. Germline values: CDR1 LNHDA, CDR2 SQIVND (reference sequence). As DNA, the CDR3 is TGTGCCACCGCGGGACTTAATCCTTACAATGAGCAGTTCTTC. Its translation is CATAGLNPYNEQFF.

V gene TRBV25-1 combines with J gene TRBJ2-3; D call uncertain. The germline V and J ends were trimmed by 6 bases and 6 bases, with 10 bases remaining between them. Germline V gene lookup returns CDR1 MGHDK and CDR2 SYGVNS. This CDR3 is built from 12 residues. CDR3 in DNA: TGTGCCAGCAGCCCCCTGGGGGATACGCAGTATTTT. Translating it yields CASSPLGDTQYF. The whole variable domain, filled in from reference TRBV25-1 and TRBJ2-3, reads EADIYQTPRYLVIGTGKKITLECSQTMGHDKMYWYQQDPGMELHLIHYSYGVNSTEKGDLSSESTVSRIRTEHFPLTLESARPSHTSQYLCASSPLGDTQYFGPGTRLTVL.

This sequence joins TRBV13 and TRBJ2-2; 7 bases are a match to TRBD1. Trimming took 4 bases from V and 6 from J; bases not matched to a gene: 2. The length of the CDR3 is 13 residues. Germline assignment: CDR1 PRHDT and CDR2 FYEKMQ (reference sequence). CDR3 in DNA: TGTGCCAGCAGCTCGGGGACAGCCGGGGAGCTGTTTTTT. It is translated as CASSSGTAGELFF.

The V gene is TRBV4-1, the J gene TRBJ2-7; tentatively, D is TRBD2 (5 bases). CDR1 and CDR2 from the germline V gene are MGHRA and YSYEKL. The CDR3 runs to 13 residues. V shed 4 bases and J shed 5 bases, with 12 bases lying between them. Written as DNA, the CDR3 is TGCGCCAGCAGCCCAATAGCGCTAAACGAGCAGTACTTC. This translates into CASSPIALNEQYF.

This chain links TRBV5-1 with TRBJ2-1, with 8 positions matching TRBD2. CDR1 and CDR2 (germline): SGHRS, YFSETQ. J was trimmed by 8 bases and V by 2 bases; bases with no gene match: 9. This CDR3 is built from 15 residues. The CDR3 region has the DNA TGCGCCAGCAGCTTAGAAGCAACTAGCGGAGATGAGCAGTTCTTC. Protein: CASSLEATSGDEQFF.

On this clone itself: The sample holds other DNA sequences that translate to the same CDR3. The chain has TRBV28 and TRBJ2-7, with TRBD1 matching over 7 bases. Germline V gene data show CDR1 as MDHEN and CDR2 as SYDVKM. Trimming took 5 bases from V and 7 from J; bases not matched to a gene: 11. The CDR3 spans 14 residues. The CDR3 bases are TGTGCCAGCAGTGAAGGGGACAGCCTCTATGAGCAGTACTTC. Translated, it gives CASSEGDSLYEQYF.

V usage is TRBV27 and J usage is TRBJ1-1; D is possibly TRBD1 (5 bases). The germline V gene encodes CDR1 MNHEY and CDR2 SMNVEV (reference sequence). This CDR3 has 17 residues. V was cut by 8 bases and J by 0 bases, with 22 bases left in between. CDR3 protein: CASAKGRDSALNTEAFF. The CDR3 nucleotides read TGTGCCAGCGCGAAGGGCCGAGACAGCGCCCTGAACACTGAAGCTTTCTTT.

The J gene is TRBJ2-3, the V gene TRBV6-6; 8 bases fit TRBD2. The germline gives CDR1 MNHNY, CDR2 SVGAGI (reference sequence). The CDR3 has 16 residues. The junction had 7 bases not matched to a gene; V was cut back by 0 bases and J by 5 bases. The CDR3 protein is CASSYSSREGGDTQYF. The CDR3, as DNA: TGTGCCAGCAGTTACTCGTCACGGGAGGGGGGAGATACGCAGTATTTT.

J is TRBJ1-5 and V is TRBV19; a weak D match, TRBD1 (5 bases). This CDR3 is built from 17 residues. V dropped 1 base and J dropped 2 bases, with 15 bases sitting between them. From germline, CDR1 is LNHDA and CDR2 SQIVND (reference sequence). The CDR3 bases are TGTGCCAGTAGTATAGGGGCAGGGTATTCGGGCAATCAGCCCCAGCATTTT. Its translation: CASSIGAGYSGNQPQHF.

CDR3 in amino acids: CASSFARGSYEQYF. CDR3 sequence (DNA): TGTGCCAGCAGCTTTGCGCGCGGCAGCTACGAGCAGTACTTC. This chain joins TRBV13 and TRBJ2-7; D ambiguous. The germline V gene encodes CDR1 PRHDT and CDR2 FYEKMQ (reference sequence). This CDR3 has 14 amino acids. V shed 3 bases and J shed 3 bases, with 12 bases lying between them.

This clone was seen just once. V usage is TRBV21-1 and J usage is TRBJ2-5; TRBD2, as called in the table, went unchecked against the DNA. TRBV21-1 is listed as a pseudogene. This CDR3 comprises 17 residues. Here the CDR3 DNA reads TGTGCCAGCAGCAAATTCCGGACTAAGGCTGCCCAAGAGACCCAGTACTTC. Encoded protein: CASSKFRTKAAQETQYF.

The chain is built from TRBV9 and TRBJ1-5; 10 bases map to TRBD1. V lost 3 bases to trimming and J lost 2 bases; unmatched junction nucleotides: 5. This CDR3 is built from 16 residues. Germline CDR1 is SGDLS and CDR2 is YYNGEE. CDR3 amino acids: CASSAGGTGGNQPQHF. The CDR3 DNA sequence: TGTGCCAGCAGCGCTGGGGGGACAGGGGGCAATCAGCCCCAGCATTTT.

V usage is TRBV6-6 and J usage is TRBJ2-1; D is uncertain. This CDR3 spans 15 amino acids. Germline-derived CDR1 and CDR2 are MNHNY and SVGAGI (reference sequence). V was pared by 2 bases and J by 3 bases, with 11 bases between. In DNA, the CDR3 is TGTGCCAGCAGTTACGTTCGTACAGTCTACAATGAGCAGTTCTTC. It encodes CASSYVRTVYNEQFF.

The chain recombines TRBV7-2 with TRBJ1-2; tentatively, D is TRBD1 (5 bases). The V gene lost 5 bases and the J gene lost 8 bases, with 18 bases spanning the gap. CDR1 SGHTA and CDR2 FQGNSA come from the germline V gene. This CDR3 comprises 14 residues. CDR3 DNA sequence: TGTGCCAGCAGCAGAGGGGTGGCAGGGAGGGGCTACACCTTC. It specifies CASSRGVAGRGYTF.

This clone was detected once. DNA of the CDR3: TGCAGCTCCGGCGGGGTCCGCACAGATACGCAGTATTTT. Translated, it gives CSSGGVRTDTQYF. The gene calls are TRBV29-1 and TRBJ2-3; tentatively, D is TRBD2 (6 bases). The germline CDR1 and CDR2 sequences are SQVTM and ANQGSEA. Trimming took off 8 bases at V and 1 base at J, with 13 bases between the two ends. The CDR3 is 13 residues long.

V is TRBV6-1 and J is TRBJ2-7; D not certain. V gave up 10 bases and J gave up 4 bases, with 14 bases separating them. Looked up from germline, CDR1 is MNHNS and CDR2 is SASEGT. This CDR3 contains 12 residues. The DNA for the CDR3 is TGTGCCACGCAGTTGTTTGGGTACGAGCAGTACTTC. This gives the protein CATQLFGYEQYF.

The rearrangement joins TRBV25-1 to TRBJ1-6; TRBD1 is a possible D gene (5 bases). CDR1 is MGHDK, CDR2 SYGVNS, per germline. The CDR3 totals 16 residues. V gave up 2 bases and J gave up 3 bases, with 11 bases separating them. The CDR3 here is CASSEKSRDYNSPLHF. DNA for the CDR3: TGTGCCAGCAGTGAAAAAAGCAGGGACTATAATTCACCCCTCCACTTT.

The chain uses TRBV5-8 and TRBJ2-1, with 8 bases fitting TRBD1. The CDR3 runs 13 residues. CDR1 is SGHTS and CDR2 is YDEGEE in the germline V gene. V lost 3 bases and J lost 6; bases outside the gene matches: 2. The CDR3 region is CASSWTGPNEQFF. The CDR3 coding sequence is TGTGCCAGCAGCTGGACAGGGCCCAATGAGCAGTTCTTC.

The rearrangement links TRBV11-2 to TRBJ2-2; D perhaps matches TRBD1 (5 bases). Trimming shortened V by 6 bases and J by 1 base, and 9 bases separated the two germline ends. Germline assignment: CDR1 SGHAT and CDR2 FQNNGV. This CDR3 spans 14 amino acids. The CDR3 DNA sequence: TGTGCCAGCAGTCGTACAGGGAACACCGGGGAGCTGTTTTTT. It specifies CASSRTGNTGELFF. Complete variable domain (other parts from reference TRBV11-2 and TRBJ2-2): EAGVAQSPRYKIIEKRQSVAFWCNPISGHATLYWYQQILGQGPKLLIQFQNNGVVDDSQLPKDRFSAERLKGVDSTLKIQPAKLEDSAVYLCASSRTGNTGELFFGEGSRLTVL.

The genes are TRBV13 and TRBJ2-2; TRBD2 aligns across 13 bases. There are 16 residues in the CDR3. From germline, CDR1 is PRHDT and CDR2 FYEKMQ (reference sequence). Trimming cost V 4 bases and J 8 bases; bases outside gene matches: 7. The CDR3: CASSSGLAGRLGELFF. CDR3 coding DNA: TGTGCCAGCAGCTCGGGACTAGCGGGAAGACTTGGGGAGCTGTTTTTT.

This chain joins TRBV5-1 and TRBJ2-5, with 7 nucleotides matching TRBD1. The germline CDR1 and CDR2 sequences are SGHRS and YFSETQ. Trimming cost V 2 bases and J 3 bases; bases outside gene matches: 4. The CDR3 spans 14 residues. CDR3 sequence reads: CASSLHGQEETQYF. The CDR3 DNA follows: TGCGCCAGCAGCTTACACGGACAGGAAGAGACCCAGTACTTC.

The chain combines TRBV6-5 with TRBJ2-7, with a possible D match to TRBD2 (5 bases). V lost 2 bases and J 6 bases, leaving 8 bases between the germline ends. The CDR3 extends over 12 amino acids. Per germline, CDR1 MNHEY and CDR2 SVGAGI. In DNA form, the CDR3 reads TGTGCCAGCAGTTACGGAGGAGGCGAGCAGTACTTC. The encoded protein is CASSYGGGEQYF.

The rearrangement links TRBV11-3 to TRBJ2-7; D gene unclear. Germline V lookup: CDR1 SGHNT, CDR2 YENEEA. This CDR3 has 10 residues. V was trimmed by 5 bases and J by 3 bases, leaving 2 bases between them. CDR3 sequence reads: CASSHYEQYF. Written as DNA, the CDR3 is TGTGCCAGCAGCCACTACGAGCAGTACTTC.